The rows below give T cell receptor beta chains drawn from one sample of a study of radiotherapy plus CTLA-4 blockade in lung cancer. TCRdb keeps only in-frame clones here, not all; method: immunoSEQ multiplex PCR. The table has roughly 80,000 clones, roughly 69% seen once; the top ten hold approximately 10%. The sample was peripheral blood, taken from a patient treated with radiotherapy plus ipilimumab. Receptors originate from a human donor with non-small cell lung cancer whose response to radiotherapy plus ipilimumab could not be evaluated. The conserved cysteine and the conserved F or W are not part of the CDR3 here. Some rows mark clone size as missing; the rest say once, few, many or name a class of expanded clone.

ASSYRALNSPLH	TRBV6-6	TRBJ1-6	NA
ASSLQGPAYEQY	TRBV11-3	TRBJ2-7	NA
ASRLNRDYEQY	TRBV6-5	TRBJ2-7	NA
ASSFKQNTEAF	TRBV7-9	TRBJ1-1	NA
ASSQLRREWEQY	TRBV23-1	TRBJ2-5	NA
ASSLARQYPYEQY	TRBV5-6	TRBJ2-7	NA
ASSLSRGLETQY	TRBV27	TRBJ2-5	NA
ACSRGSYEQY	TRBV30	TRBJ2-7	few
ASSWGTDLTGYGYT	TRBV5-1	TRBJ1-2	few
SVGLAGGVEQF	TRBV29-1	TRBJ2-1	NA
ASSLTQGAGVAF	TRBV27	TRBJ1-1	NA
ASSAITGDTEAF	TRBV18	TRBJ1-1	few
SVELAGGSNQPQH	TRBV29-1	TRBJ1-5	NA
ASSSQGGSGYT	TRBV5-1	TRBJ1-2	NA
ASSSPLQGADEKLF	TRBV18	TRBJ1-4	NA
ASRPYGGIYGYT	TRBV25-1	TRBJ1-2	NA
ASSLSGHFYGYT	TRBV28	TRBJ1-2	NA
ASSLVGGWEQF	TRBV7-2	TRBJ2-1	few
ASSSSGIQETQY	TRBV18	TRBJ2-5	NA
ASRSPGTRNELF	TRBV4-3	TRBJ2-1	NA
ASSYGTEAF	TRBV5-6	TRBJ1-1	few
ASSESLAGPDEQF	TRBV6-1	TRBJ2-1	once
ASSFRTGLTYNEQF	TRBV7-2	TRBJ2-1	NA
ASKSIGYSNQPQH	TRBV27	TRBJ1-5	NA
ASSPGQGGYGYT	TRBV19	TRBJ1-2	NA
ASSLSRVRNEQF	TRBV11-2	TRBJ2-1	NA
ASSEFPGSYGYT	TRBV10-2	TRBJ1-2	NA
ASSLWYRGGRNEKLF	TRBV27	TRBJ1-4	NA
ASSSAVGGDNQPQH	TRBV27	TRBJ1-5	NA
ASKPGQGLSGANVLT	TRBV28	TRBJ2-6	few
ASSLPTGYGYT	TRBV7-2	TRBJ1-2	few
ASSRDWLNTEAF	TRBV4-2	TRBJ1-1	NA
ASSMGTEPDTQY	TRBV7-2	TRBJ2-3	NA
AISEGTGGRETQY	TRBV10-3	TRBJ2-5	NA
ASSEGTDTQY	TRBV5-1	TRBJ2-3	NA
ASSRPDRGGSETQY	TRBV4-1	TRBJ2-5	NA
ASSGDQGDTQY	TRBV9	TRBJ2-3	NA
ASSLGQNTEAF	TRBV18	TRBJ1-1	NA
ASSPWTSYNEQF	TRBV9	TRBJ2-1	NA